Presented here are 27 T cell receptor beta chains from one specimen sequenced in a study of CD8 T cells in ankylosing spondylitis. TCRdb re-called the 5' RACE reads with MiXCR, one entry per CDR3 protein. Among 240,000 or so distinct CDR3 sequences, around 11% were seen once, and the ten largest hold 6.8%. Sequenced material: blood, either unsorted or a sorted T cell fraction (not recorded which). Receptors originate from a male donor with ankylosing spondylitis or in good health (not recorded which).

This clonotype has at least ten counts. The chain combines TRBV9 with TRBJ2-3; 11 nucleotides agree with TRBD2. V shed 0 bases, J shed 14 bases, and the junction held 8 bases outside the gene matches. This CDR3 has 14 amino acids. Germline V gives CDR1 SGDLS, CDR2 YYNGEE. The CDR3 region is CASSVEASGGQAYF. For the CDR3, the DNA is TGTGCCAGCAGCGTAGAGGCTAGCGGGGGGCAAGCGTATTTT. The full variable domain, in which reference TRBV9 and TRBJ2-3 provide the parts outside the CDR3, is DSGVTQTPKHLITATGQRVTLRCSPRSGDLSVYWYQQSLDQGLQFLIQYYNGEERAKGNILERFSAQQFPDLHSELNLSSLELGDSALYFCASSVEASGGQAYFGPGTRLTVL.

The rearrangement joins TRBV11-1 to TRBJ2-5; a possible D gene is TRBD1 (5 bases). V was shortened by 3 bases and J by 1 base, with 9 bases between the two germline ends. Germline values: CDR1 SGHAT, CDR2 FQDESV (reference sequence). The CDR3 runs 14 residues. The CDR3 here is CASSLNRFQETQYF. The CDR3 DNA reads TGTGCCAGCAGCTTGAACAGGTTCCAAGAGACCCAGTACTTC.

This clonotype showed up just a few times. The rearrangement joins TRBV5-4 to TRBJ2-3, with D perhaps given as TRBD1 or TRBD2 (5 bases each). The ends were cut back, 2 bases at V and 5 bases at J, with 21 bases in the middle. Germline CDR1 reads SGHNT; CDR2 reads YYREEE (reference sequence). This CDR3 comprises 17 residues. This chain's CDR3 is CASSFVGDLRAIDTQYF. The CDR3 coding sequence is TGTGCCAGCAGCTTTGTGGGGGACCTCCGAGCTATAGATACGCAGTATTTT.

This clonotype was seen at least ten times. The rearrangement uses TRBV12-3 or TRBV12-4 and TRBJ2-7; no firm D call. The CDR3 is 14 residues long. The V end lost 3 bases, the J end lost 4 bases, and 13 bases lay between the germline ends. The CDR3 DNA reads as TGTGCCAGCAGTTTGGCCCCAACTGATTACGAGCAGTACTTC. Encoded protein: CASSLAPTDYEQYF.

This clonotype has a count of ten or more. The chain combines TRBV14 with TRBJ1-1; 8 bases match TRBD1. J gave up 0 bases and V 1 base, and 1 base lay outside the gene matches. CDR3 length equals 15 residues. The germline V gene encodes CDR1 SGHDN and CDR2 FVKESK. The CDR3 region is CASSQGQGMNTEAFF. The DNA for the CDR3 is TGTGCCAGCAGCCAAGGACAGGGGATGAACACTGAAGCTTTCTTT. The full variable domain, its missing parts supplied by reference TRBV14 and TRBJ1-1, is EAGVTQFPSHSVIEKGQTVTLRCDPISGHDNLYWYRRVMGKEIKFLLHFVKESKQDESGMPNNRFLAERTGGTYSTLKVQPAELEDSGVYFCASSQGQGMNTEAFFGQGTRLTVV.

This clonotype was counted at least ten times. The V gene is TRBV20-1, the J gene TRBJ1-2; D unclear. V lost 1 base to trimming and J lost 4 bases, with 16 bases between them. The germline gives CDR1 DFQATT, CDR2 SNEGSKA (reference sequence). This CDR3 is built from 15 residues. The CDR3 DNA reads TGCAGTGCTAGAGCAGTACCGGAGATAGGCTATGGCTACACCTTC. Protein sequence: CSARAVPEIGYGYTF.

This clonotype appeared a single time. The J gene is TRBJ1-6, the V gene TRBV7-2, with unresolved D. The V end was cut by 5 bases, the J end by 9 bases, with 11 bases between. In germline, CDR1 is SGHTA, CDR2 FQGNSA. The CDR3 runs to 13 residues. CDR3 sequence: CASSRESGSPLHF. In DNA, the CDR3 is TGTGCCAGCAGCCGGGAGAGTGGTTCACCCCTCCACTTT.

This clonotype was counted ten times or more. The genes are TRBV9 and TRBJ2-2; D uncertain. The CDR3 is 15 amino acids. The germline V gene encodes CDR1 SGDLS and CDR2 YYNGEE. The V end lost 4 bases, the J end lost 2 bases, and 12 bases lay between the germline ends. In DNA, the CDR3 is TGTGCCAGCAGCCCCGTACGAACTAACACCGGGGAGCTGTTTTTT. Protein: CASSPVRTNTGELFF. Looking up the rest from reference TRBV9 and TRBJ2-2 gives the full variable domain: DSGVTQTPKHLITATGQRVTLRCSPRSGDLSVYWYQQSLDQGLQFLIQYYNGEERAKGNILERFSAQQFPDLHSELNLSSLELGDSALYFCASSPVRTNTGELFFGEGSRLTVL.

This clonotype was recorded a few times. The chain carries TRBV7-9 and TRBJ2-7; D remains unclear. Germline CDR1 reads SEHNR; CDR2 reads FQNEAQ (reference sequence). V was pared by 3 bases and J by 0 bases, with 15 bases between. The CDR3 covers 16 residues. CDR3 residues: CASSFFGMGASYEQYF. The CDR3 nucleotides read TGTGCCAGCAGCTTCTTTGGTATGGGCGCCTCCTACGAGCAGTACTTC. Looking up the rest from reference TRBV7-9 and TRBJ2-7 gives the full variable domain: DTGVSQNPRHKITKRGQNVTFRCDPISEHNRLYWYRQTLGQGPEFLTYFQNEAQLEKSRLLSDRFSAERPKGSFSTLEIQRTEQGDSAMYLCASSFFGMGASYEQYFGPGTRLTVT.

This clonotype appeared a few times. The CDR3 spells CASSPIGLSGANVLTF. Written as DNA, the CDR3 is TGTGCCAGCAGCCCGATCGGACTCTCTGGGGCCAACGTCCTGACTTTC. The chain links TRBV7-3 to TRBJ2-6; D may be TRBD2 (5 bases). Trimming stripped 5 bases from V and 0 bases from J, with 11 bases between. Germline CDR1 SGHTA, CDR2 FQGTGA. This CDR3 comprises 16 residues.

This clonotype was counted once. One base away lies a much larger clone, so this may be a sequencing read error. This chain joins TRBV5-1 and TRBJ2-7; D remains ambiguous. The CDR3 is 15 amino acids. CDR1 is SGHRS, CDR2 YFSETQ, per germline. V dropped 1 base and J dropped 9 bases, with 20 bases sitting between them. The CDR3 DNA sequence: TGCGCCAGCAGCTTGCTGGGTCTAGATCCTCCCGGGCAGTACTTC. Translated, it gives CASSLLGLDPPGQYF.

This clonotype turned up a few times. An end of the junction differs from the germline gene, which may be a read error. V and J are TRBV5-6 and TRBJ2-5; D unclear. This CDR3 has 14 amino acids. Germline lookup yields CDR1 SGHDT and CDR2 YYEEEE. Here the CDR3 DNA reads TGTGCCAGCAGCTTAGGTCCCCAGCAAGAGGCCCAGTACTTC. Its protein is CASSLGPQQEAQYF.

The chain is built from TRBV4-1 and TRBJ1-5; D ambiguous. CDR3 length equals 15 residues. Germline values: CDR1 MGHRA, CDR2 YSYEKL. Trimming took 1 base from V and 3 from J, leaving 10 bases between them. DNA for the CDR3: TGCGCCAGCAGCCAAGTCTTGAATACCAATCAGCCCCAGCATTTT. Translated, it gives CASSQVLNTNQPQHF.

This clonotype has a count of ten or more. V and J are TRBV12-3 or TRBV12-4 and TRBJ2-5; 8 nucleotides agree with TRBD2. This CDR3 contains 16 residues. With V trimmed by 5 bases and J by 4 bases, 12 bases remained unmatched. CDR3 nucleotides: TGTGCCAGCAGTGTGACTAGCGTTTTTACGGCAGAGACCCAGTACTTC. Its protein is CASSVTSVFTAETQYF.

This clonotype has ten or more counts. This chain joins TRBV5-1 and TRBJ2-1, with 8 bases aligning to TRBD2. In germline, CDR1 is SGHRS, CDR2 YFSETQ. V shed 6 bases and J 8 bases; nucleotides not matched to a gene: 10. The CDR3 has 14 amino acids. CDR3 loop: CASTTGTRVDEQFF. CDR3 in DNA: TGCGCCAGCACGACCGGGACTAGAGTGGATGAGCAGTTCTTC.

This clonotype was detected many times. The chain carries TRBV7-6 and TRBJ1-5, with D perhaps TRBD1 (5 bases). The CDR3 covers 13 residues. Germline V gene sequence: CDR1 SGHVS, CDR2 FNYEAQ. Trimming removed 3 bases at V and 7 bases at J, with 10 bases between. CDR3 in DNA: TGTGCCAGCAGCTTGCAGGGCTTACAGCCCCAGCATTTT. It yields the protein CASSLQGLQPQHF.

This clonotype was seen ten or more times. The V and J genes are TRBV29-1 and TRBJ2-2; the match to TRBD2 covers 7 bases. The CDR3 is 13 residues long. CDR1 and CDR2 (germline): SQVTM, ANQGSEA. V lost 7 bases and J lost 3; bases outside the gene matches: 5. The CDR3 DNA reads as TGCAGCGCCGGGAGGCCGGACACCGGGGAGCTGTTTTTT. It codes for CSAGRPDTGELFF.

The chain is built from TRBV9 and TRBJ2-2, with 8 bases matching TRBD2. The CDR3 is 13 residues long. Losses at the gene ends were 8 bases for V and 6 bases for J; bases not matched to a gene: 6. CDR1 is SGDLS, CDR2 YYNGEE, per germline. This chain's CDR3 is CASGAGGPGELFF. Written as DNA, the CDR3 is TGTGCCAGTGGGGCGGGGGGCCCCGGGGAGCTGTTTTTT.

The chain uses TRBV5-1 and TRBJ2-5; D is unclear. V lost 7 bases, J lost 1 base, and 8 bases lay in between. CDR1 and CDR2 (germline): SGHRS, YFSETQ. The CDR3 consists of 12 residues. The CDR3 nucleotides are TGCGCCAGCCGATGGGCCCAAGAGACCCAGTACTTC. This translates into CASRWAQETQYF. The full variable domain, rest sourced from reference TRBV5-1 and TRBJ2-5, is KAGVTQTPRYLIKTRGQQVTLSCSPISGHRSVSWYQQTPGQGLQFLFEYFSETQRNKGNFPGRFSGRQFSNSRSEMNVSTLELGDSALYLCASRWAQETQYFGPGTRLLVL.

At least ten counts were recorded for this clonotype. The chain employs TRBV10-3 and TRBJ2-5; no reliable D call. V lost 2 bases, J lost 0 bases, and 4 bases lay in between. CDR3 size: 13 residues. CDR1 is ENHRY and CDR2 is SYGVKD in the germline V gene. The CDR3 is CAISERYQETQYF. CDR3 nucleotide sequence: TGTGCCATCAGTGAGAGGTACCAAGAGACCCAGTACTTC.

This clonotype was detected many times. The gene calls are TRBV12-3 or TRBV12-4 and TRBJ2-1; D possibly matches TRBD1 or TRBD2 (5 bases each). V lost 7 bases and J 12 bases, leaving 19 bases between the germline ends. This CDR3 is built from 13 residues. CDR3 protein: CASIPRDAEGQFF. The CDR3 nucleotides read TGTGCCAGCATCCCCCGGGACGCCGAGGGGCAGTTCTTC.

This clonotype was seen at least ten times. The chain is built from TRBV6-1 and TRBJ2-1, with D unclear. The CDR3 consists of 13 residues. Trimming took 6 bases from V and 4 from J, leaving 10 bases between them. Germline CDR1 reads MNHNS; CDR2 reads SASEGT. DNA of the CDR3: TGTGCCAGCAGCCTCGGACGATACAATGAGCAGTTCTTC. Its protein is CASSLGRYNEQFF.

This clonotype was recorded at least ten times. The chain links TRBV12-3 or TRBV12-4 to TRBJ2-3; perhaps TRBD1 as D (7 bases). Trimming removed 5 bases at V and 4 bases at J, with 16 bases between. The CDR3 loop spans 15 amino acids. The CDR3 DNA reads TGTGCCAGCAGTCCCACCGGAGGGGGCGCAGATACGCAGTATTTT. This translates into CASSPTGGGADTQYF.

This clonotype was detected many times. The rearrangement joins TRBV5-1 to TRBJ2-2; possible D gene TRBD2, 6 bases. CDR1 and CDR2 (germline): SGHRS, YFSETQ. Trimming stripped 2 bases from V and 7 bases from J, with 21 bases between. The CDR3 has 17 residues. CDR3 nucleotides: TGCGCCAGCAGCTTTTTGGCGGGACCGGGGAACCTCGGGGAGCTGTTTTTT. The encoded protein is CASSFLAGPGNLGELFF. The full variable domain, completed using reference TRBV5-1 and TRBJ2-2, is KAGVTQTPRYLIKTRGQQVTLSCSPISGHRSVSWYQQTPGQGLQFLFEYFSETQRNKGNFPGRFSGRQFSNSRSEMNVSTLELGDSALYLCASSFLAGPGNLGELFFGEGSRLTVL.

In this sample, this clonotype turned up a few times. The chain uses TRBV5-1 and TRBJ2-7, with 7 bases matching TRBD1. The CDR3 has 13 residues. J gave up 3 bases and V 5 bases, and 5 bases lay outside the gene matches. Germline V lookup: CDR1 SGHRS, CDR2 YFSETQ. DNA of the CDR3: TGCGCCAGCAGACGACAGGGCTTCTACGAGCAGTACTTC. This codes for CASRRQGFYEQYF.

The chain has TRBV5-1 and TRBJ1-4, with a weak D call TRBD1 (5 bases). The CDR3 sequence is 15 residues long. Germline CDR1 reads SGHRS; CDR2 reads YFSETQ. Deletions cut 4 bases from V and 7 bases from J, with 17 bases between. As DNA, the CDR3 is TGCGCCAGCAGCACTACACAGGTATCGGGTGAAAAACTGTTTTTT. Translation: CASSTTQVSGEKLFF.

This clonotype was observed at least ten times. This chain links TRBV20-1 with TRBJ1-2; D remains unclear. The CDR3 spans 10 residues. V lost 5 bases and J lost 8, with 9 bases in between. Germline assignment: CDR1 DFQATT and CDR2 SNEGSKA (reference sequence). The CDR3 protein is CSAGLNGYTF. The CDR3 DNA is TGCAGTGCTGGATTAAACGGCTACACCTTC.